This T cell receptor (beta chain) came from a study of shared clonotypes between healthy human individuals. The CDR3 extends over 13 amino acids. CDR1 GTSNPN and CDR2 SVGIG come from the germline V gene (reference sequence). Trimming pared 5 bases from V and 4 bases from J, leaving 14 bases between. Sequenced by immunoSEQ multiplex PCR; TCRdb stores in-frame clones only, minus some. The table lists about 2.4 million clones, about 92% of them singletons. The sequence came from a man younger than 35 in good health. J is TRBJ1-2 and V is TRBV30; the D is unclear. The material sequenced was naive CD4+ T cells sorted from blood. The subset was: CD45RA+ positively selected. The CDR3 nucleotides are TGTGCCTGGCGACGGGATTCCCTCTATGGCTACACCTTC. This sequence encodes CAWRRDSLYGYTF.